This T cell receptor (beta chain) was sequenced in a study of cytomegalovirus exposure and HLA in healthy donors. V was pared by 3 bases and J by 1 base, with 9 bases of the junction left unmatched. The germline V gene encodes CDR1 SNHLY and CDR2 FYNNEI. This CDR3 spans 18 amino acids. Data came from immunoSEQ multiplex PCR; TCRdb stores just in-frame clones and leaves some out. The sample lists approximately 120,000 clones; over 85% were seen once. Input material: PBMCs. The origin of this receptor is a young woman in good health and CMV-seronegative. This chain uses TRBV2 with TRBJ2-4; TRBD2 matches 10 bases. CDR3: CASSDSKRGGRAKNIQYF. CDR3 coding DNA: TGTGCCAGCAGTGATTCGAAGCGGGGGGGCCGGGCCAAAAACATTCAGTACTTC.